The entry that follows covers one TCR beta chain sequence. Its antigen is currently unknown. The data stem from a study of CD8 T cells in ankylosing spondylitis. Findings and limits, study-wide: Enrichment of disease-linked clones was reportedly significant in matched ankylosing spondylitis synovial fluid. Typical of ankylosing spondylitis blood, it appeared, was a TCR beta motif of eight highly homologous variants.

V was shortened by 1 base and J by 3 bases, with 13 bases between the two germline ends. Germline-derived CDR1 and CDR2 are SGHAT and FQNNGV. The CDR3 loop spans 15 amino acids. Quantitative 5'-RACE with molecular barcodes generated TCR beta libraries. TCRdb re-called the 5' RACE reads through MiXCR, storing one row per CDR3 protein. The sample has over 600,000 distinct CDR3 sequences, under 20% seen once; the top ten hold about 20%. This clonotype was obtained from a male donor with ankylosing spondylitis. J is TRBJ2-7 and V is TRBV11-2, with D hard to call. Sequencing input: blood, either unsorted or a sorted T cell fraction (not recorded which). CDR3 nucleotides: TGTGCCAGCAGCTTAGTGGACGTTCCGGGCTACGAGCAGTACTTC. Its protein product is CASSLVDVPGYEQYF.